The following is a T cell receptor beta chain sequence with its context. This sample is drawn from a study of shared clonotypes between healthy human individuals. The overall study: Each donor's CD4 naive and CD4 memory cells filled three plates apiece, CD8 naive two, and CD8 memory one.

The ends were cut back, 9 bases at V and 3 bases at J, with 18 bases in the middle. This CDR3 has 15 residues. CDR1 and CDR2 (germline): SNHLY, FYNNEI. The table came from immunoSEQ multiplex PCR; TCRdb's copy has only in-frame clones and leaves some out. This sample has about 2.3 million clones, with approximately 93% found just once. Specimen: naive CD4+ T cells from PBMCs. As to subset: CD45RA+ positively selected. This receptor was obtained from a man aged 18 to 30 in good health. Some clones in this sample may be carry-over from other donors' samples. This chain joins TRBV2 and TRBJ1-3, with D possibly matching TRBD1 (6 bases). The CDR3 here is CASAQTGTSGNTIYF. In DNA form, the CDR3 reads TGTGCCAGTGCTCAGACCGGGACAAGTGGAAACACCATATATTTT.